These 28 T cell receptor beta chains share one sample of origin, sequenced in a study of chemoradiotherapy in HPV16-positive cancers. Clones were sequenced by immunoSEQ multiplex PCR, and TCRdb holds only the in-frame ones, with some missing. The sample contains about 3,500 clones, 71% of which appear only once. This sample was taken from a patient who underwent chemoradiotherapy. The receptors were sampled from a human donor with HPV-associated anogenital cancer.

The genes are TRBV7-8 and TRBJ1-1; no clear D gene. V was trimmed by 2 bases and J by 1 base, leaving 2 bases between them. This CDR3 contains 12 residues. The germline CDR1 and CDR2 sequences are SGHVS and FQNEAQ. The CDR3 region has the DNA TGTGCCAGCAGCTTACAGAACACTGAAGCTTTCTTT. This gives the protein CASSLQNTEAFF.

V and J are TRBV6-5 and TRBJ2-2, with a possible D match to TRBD2 (5 bases). Trimming removed 0 bases at V and 0 bases at J, with 8 bases between. The CDR3 runs to 16 residues. Germline assignment: CDR1 MNHEY and CDR2 SVGAGI. Here the CDR3 DNA reads TGTGCCAGCAGTTACTCCCCGGGATCGAACACCGGGGAGCTGTTTTTT. The encoded protein is CASSYSPGSNTGELFF.

The rearrangement links TRBV19 to TRBJ2-1; TRBD2 aligns across 12 bases. The germline V gene has CDR1 LNHDA and CDR2 SQIVND (reference sequence). Trimming at V came to 4 bases and at J to 5 bases, leaving 3 bases not matched to a gene. CDR3 length: 15 amino acids. Here the CDR3 DNA reads TGTGCCAGTAGTACTCGGACTAGCGGGAACAATGAGCAGTTCTTC. This sequence encodes CASSTRTSGNNEQFF. Using reference TRBV19 and TRBJ2-1 for the parts outside the CDR3, the full variable domain is DGGITQSPKYLFRKEGQNVTLSCEQNLNHDAMYWYRQDPGQGLRLIYYSQIVNDFQKGDIAEGYSVSREKKESFPLTVTSAQKNPTAFYLCASSTRTSGNNEQFFGPGTRLTVL.

The chain recombines TRBV7-9 with TRBJ2-7; no definite D call. Germline V lookup: CDR1 SEHNR, CDR2 FQNEAQ (reference sequence). The CDR3 sequence is 15 residues long. With 1 base removed from V and 0 bases from J, the gap between germline ends came to 10 bases. CDR3 region: CASSLEGGLSYEQYF. Written as DNA, the CDR3 is TGTGCCAGCAGCTTAGAAGGTGGCCTCTCCTACGAGCAGTACTTC.

Only a few counts were recorded for this clone. This rearrangement joins TRBV6-1 to TRBJ1-6; no reliable D call. Trimming pared 6 bases from V and 2 bases from J, leaving 8 bases between. The germline gives CDR1 MNHNS, CDR2 SASEGT. The CDR3 loop spans 14 amino acids. In DNA, the CDR3 is TGTGCCAGCAGCTCTGGCCCCTATAATTCACCCCTCCACTTT. This translates into CASSSGPYNSPLHF.

The rearrangement links TRBV2 to TRBJ1-2; D gene ambiguous. Trimming stripped 3 bases from V and 0 bases from J, with 23 bases between. CDR1 SNHLY and CDR2 FYNNEI come from the germline V gene. The CDR3 is 19 amino acids. For the CDR3, the DNA is TGTGCCAGCAGTGACCCGATCCCGGCCCCAGATTCTACTAACTATGGCTACACCTTC. Encoded protein: CASSDPIPAPDSTNYGYTF.

The chain recombines TRBV9 with TRBJ2-3; the D gene is possibly TRBD2 (5 bases). This CDR3 region has 14 residues. The germline V gene encodes CDR1 SGDLS and CDR2 YYNGEE. V lost 3 bases, J lost 0 bases, and 8 bases lay in between. The CDR3 is CASSAGGSTDTQYF. CDR3 nucleotide sequence: TGTGCCAGCAGCGCCGGAGGCAGCACAGATACGCAGTATTTT.

The chain recombines TRBV6-1 with TRBJ1-2; D is perhaps TRBD1 (6 bases). V lost 2 bases, J lost 8 bases, and 9 bases lay in between. The CDR3 is made up of 12 amino acids. Germline V lookup: CDR1 MNHNS, CDR2 SASEGT. Written as DNA, the CDR3 is TGTGCCAGCAGTGAAAGGGGGGGCGGCTACACCTTC. Residues: CASSERGGGYTF.

The J gene is TRBJ2-1, the V gene TRBV10-3; D tentatively fits TRBD1 or TRBD2 (6 bases each). V shed 6 bases and J shed 6 bases, with 21 bases lying between them. Germline CDR1 and CDR2: ENHRY and SYGVKD. The CDR3 is 16 residues long. The DNA of the CDR3 is TGTGCCATCAGCCCGGTGGGCGACAAGGGGGGCAATGAGCAGTTCTTC. As protein: CAISPVGDKGGNEQFF.

The chain links TRBV9 to TRBJ2-3; no clear D gene. Trimming shortened V by 1 base and J by 6 bases, and 9 bases separated the two germline ends. This CDR3 comprises 13 residues. Germline loops: CDR1 SGDLS, CDR2 YYNGEE. The CDR3 nucleotides are TGTGCCAGCAGCGTACCTAGTGGGGATACGCAGTATTTT. Its protein product is CASSVPSGDTQYF.

CDR3: CASSSGTGDYYGYTF. The CDR3 region has the DNA TGTGCCAGCAGCTCCGGGACAGGGGATTATTATGGCTACACCTTC. The chain is built from TRBV7-9 and TRBJ1-2, with 10 bases identical to TRBD1. The germline CDR1 and CDR2 sequences are SEHNR and FQNEAQ (reference sequence). After removal of 4 bases from V and 5 bases from J, the junction contained 7 bases not matched to a gene. CDR3 length: 15 residues.

The rearrangement links TRBV9 to TRBJ2-1; a weak D match, TRBD2 (5 bases). The CDR3 has 13 residues. Trimming pared 0 bases from V and 9 bases from J, leaving 10 bases between. CDR1 is SGDLS and CDR2 is YYNGEE in the germline V gene. The CDR3 nucleotides read TGTGCCAGCAGCGTAGAGGGAGTAGGTGAGCAGTTCTTC. It encodes CASSVEGVGEQFF.

V and J are TRBV4-1 and TRBJ2-5; no clear D. From germline, CDR1 is MGHRA and CDR2 YSYEKL. The V gene lost 5 bases and the J gene lost 3 bases, with 13 bases spanning the gap. This CDR3 is 14 amino acids long. Written as DNA, the CDR3 is TGCGCCAGCAGCACCCCCGCCGGAAAAGAGACCCAGTACTTC. Protein product: CASSTPAGKETQYF.

This clone was seen only a few times. V usage is TRBV5-1 and J usage is TRBJ2-5; the match to TRBD2 covers 8 bases. The trim removed 2 bases at V and 4 bases at J, leaving 10 bases unmatched. This CDR3 comprises 16 residues. Germline V lookup: CDR1 SGHRS, CDR2 YFSETQ. The CDR3 here is CASSFQRGLTGETQYF. CDR3 coding DNA: TGCGCCAGCAGCTTTCAGCGGGGGCTTACAGGAGAGACCCAGTACTTC.

This chain links TRBV10-2 with TRBJ2-7, with D perhaps TRBD2 (6 bases). CDR1 and CDR2 (germline): WSHSY, SAAADI. V lost 6 bases and J 4 bases, leaving 16 bases between the germline ends. The CDR3 has 14 amino acids. For the CDR3, the DNA is TGCGCCAGCAGGCCTCCGGGACTTGCTTACGAGCAGTACTTC. It yields the protein CASRPPGLAYEQYF.

V and J are TRBV29-1 and TRBJ1-1; TRBD1 is a possible D gene (6 bases). CDR1 is SQVTM, CDR2 ANQGSEA, per germline. The CDR3 has 13 residues. V was pared by 6 bases and J by 5 bases, with 16 bases between. CDR3 coding DNA: TGCAGCGTGGGGACGGGAGGGGGGACTGAAGCTTTCTTT. It codes for CSVGTGGGTEAFF.

The J gene is TRBJ2-1, the V gene TRBV2; TRBD2 agrees at 8 bases. V lost 10 bases, J lost 3 bases, and 14 bases stayed unmatched. From germline, CDR1 is SNHLY and CDR2 FYNNEI. This CDR3 comprises 16 residues. The CDR3, as DNA: TGTGCCACCTTCAGTGCGGGGGGCTTCCTCTACAATGAGCAGTTCTTC. Protein: CATFSAGGFLYNEQFF.

The J gene is TRBJ1-5, the V gene TRBV19, with D maybe TRBD1 (6 bases). Between the trimmed V and J ends, which lost 6 bases and 13 bases, there was a span of 16 bases. The CDR3 consists of 12 residues. CDR1 and CDR2 from the germline V gene are LNHDA and SQIVND (reference sequence). Written as DNA, the CDR3 is TGTGCCAGTAGCGGGGGAGAAGGGGGTCAGCATTTT. Translating gives CASSGGEGGQHF.

This chain joins TRBV29-1 and TRBJ2-1; the match to TRBD1 covers 7 bases. J lost 3 bases, V lost 0 bases, and 2 bases had no gene match. Per germline, CDR1 SQVTM and CDR2 ANQGSEA. This CDR3 spans 14 amino acids. The CDR3: CSVEEGGRYNEQFF. CDR3 bases: TGCAGCGTTGAAGAAGGGGGCCGCTACAATGAGCAGTTCTTC.

The chain joins TRBV10-2 to TRBJ1-1; 7 bases agree with TRBD1. With V trimmed by 2 bases and J by 8 bases, 14 bases remained unmatched. CDR1 and CDR2 from the germline V gene are WSHSY and SAAADI. This CDR3 has 16 amino acids. The chain's CDR3 is CASSEGSRQGRWEAFF. As DNA, the CDR3 is TGCGCCAGCAGTGAGGGGTCTCGACAGGGCCGTTGGGAAGCTTTCTTT.

This clone was found once. The rearrangement uses TRBV7-9 and TRBJ2-3; D not resolved. The germline V gene has CDR1 SEHNR and CDR2 FQNEAQ (reference sequence). This CDR3 is built from 14 residues. The V end was cut by 1 base, the J end by 2 bases, with 7 bases between. The CDR3 nucleotides are TGTGCCAGCAGCTTAGAGTACAACACAGATACGCAGTATTTT. Its protein product is CASSLEYNTDTQYF.

The CDR3 loop reads CASVRGGGETQYF. The CDR3 region has the DNA TGTGCCAGCGTTAGGGGCGGGGGAGAGACCCAGTACTTC. J is TRBJ2-5 and V is TRBV2; TRBD2 matches at 7 bases. V lost 8 bases to trimming and J lost 4 bases; unmatched junction nucleotides: 7. This CDR3 has 13 amino acids. Looked up from germline, CDR1 is SNHLY and CDR2 is FYNNEI.

The V call is TRBV30, the J call TRBJ1-2; no reliable D call. Deletions cut 4 bases from V and 6 bases from J, with 12 bases between. This CDR3 has 12 amino acids. Germline CDR1 and CDR2: GTSNPN and SVGIG (reference sequence). The CDR3 DNA follows: TGTGCCTGGATGCGGCATAGCAATGGCTACACCTTC. This codes for CAWMRHSNGYTF.

In DNA form, the CDR3 reads TGTGCCAGTGGAGAGTTCCAAGAGACCCAGTACTTC. Translation: CASGEFQETQYF. The chain couples TRBV19 to TRBJ2-5; D gene uncertain. The CDR3 has 12 residues. Trimming pared 8 bases from V and 1 base from J, leaving 8 bases between. Germline V gene sequence: CDR1 LNHDA, CDR2 SQIVND (reference sequence).

The chain recombines TRBV11-2 with TRBJ2-7; TRBD2 aligns across 7 bases. V trimming: 8 bases; J trimming: 0 bases; junction bases outside the gene matches: 10. From germline, CDR1 is SGHAT and CDR2 FQNNGV. The CDR3 totals 15 residues. The CDR3 nucleotides are TGTGCCAGCTTTGGTCGGGGGGATGACTCCTACGAGCAGTACTTC. Its translation is CASFGRGDDSYEQYF.

The chain combines TRBV7-9 with TRBJ2-1; 9 nucleotides align to TRBD1. Germline V gene sequence: CDR1 SEHNR, CDR2 FQNEAQ (reference sequence). This CDR3 is built from 16 residues. The V gene end was trimmed by 2 bases and the J gene end by 8 bases; junction bases not matched to a gene: 10. In DNA form, the CDR3 reads TGTGCCAGCAGCTTAAGTGAGGACAGGGGACGGCATGAGCAGTTCTTC. It encodes CASSLSEDRGRHEQFF.

The chain recombines TRBV7-8 with TRBJ1-2; the D gene is possibly TRBD1 (6 bases). The germline gives CDR1 SGHVS, CDR2 FQNEAQ. The CDR3 covers 15 residues. V was clipped by 5 bases and J by 4 bases, with 17 bases between them. CDR3 protein: CASSLDRTSGYGYTF. In nucleotides, the CDR3 is TGTGCCAGCAGCCTTGACAGGACCAGTGGCTATGGCTACACCTTC.

V usage is TRBV2 and J usage is TRBJ1-5; 8 bases map to TRBD1. The CDR3 totals 15 residues. Germline CDR1 reads SNHLY; CDR2 reads FYNNEI. V was clipped by 6 bases and J by 1 base; unmatched bases: 5. The CDR3: CASSGQGGSNQPQHF. The CDR3 DNA follows: TGTGCCAGCAGCGGACAGGGAGGAAGCAATCAGCCCCAGCATTTT. Full variable domain (outside the CDR3, taken from reference TRBV2 and TRBJ1-5): EPEVTQTPSHQVTQMGQEVILRCVPISNHLYFYWYRQILGQKVEFLVSFYNNEISEKSEIFDDQFSVERPDGSNFTLKIRSTKLEDSAMYFCASSGQGGSNQPQHFGDGTRLSIL.